Reported below is one T cell receptor beta chain. Documented treatment: some 20 received Ad26.COV2.S at low or high dose, single or two shots; five or six received placebo; per-sample allocation not given. Day 63 after the first injection of vaccine or placebo was the sampling time. Donor was an adult aged 18-55 years in Boston. The repertoire was sequenced with immunoSEQ multiplex PCR; TCRdb's copy has only in-frame clones and lacks some. The sample lists 200,000 to 300,000 clones, roughly 88% occurring once. This entry belongs to a study of Ad26.COV2.S vaccination and SARS-CoV-2 variants. CDR1 is SQVTM and CDR2 is ANQGSEA in the germline V gene. The CDR3 has 13 amino acids. Between the trimmed V and J ends, which lost 4 bases and 0 bases, there was a span of 9 bases.

The sequence came from a person aged 18-60 years who received the Ad26.COV2.S COVID-19 vaccine or a placebo. Specimen: peripheral blood, collected in a trial of Ad26.COV2.S vaccine versus placebo. This chain connects TRBV29-1 to TRBJ1-2; D is ambiguous. CDR3 protein: CSVVSGPNYGYTF. The CDR3 DNA reads as TGCAGCGTTGTGAGTGGTCCTAACTATGGCTACACCTTC.